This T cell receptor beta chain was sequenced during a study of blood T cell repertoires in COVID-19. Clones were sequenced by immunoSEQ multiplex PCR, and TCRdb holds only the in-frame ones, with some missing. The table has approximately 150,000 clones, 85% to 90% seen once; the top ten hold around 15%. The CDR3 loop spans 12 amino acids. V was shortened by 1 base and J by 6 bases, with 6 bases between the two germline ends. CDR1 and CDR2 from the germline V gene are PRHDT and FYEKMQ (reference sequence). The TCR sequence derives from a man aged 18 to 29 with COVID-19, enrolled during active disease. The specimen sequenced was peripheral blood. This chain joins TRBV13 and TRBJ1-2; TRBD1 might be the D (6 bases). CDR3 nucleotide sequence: TGTGCCAGCAGCTTAGAGGGGGATGGCTACACCTTC. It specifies CASSLEGDGYTF.